These T cell receptor beta chains were read from a single sample in a study of blood T cell repertoires in COVID-19. TCRdb's copy holds only in-frame clones and misses some; the assay was immunoSEQ multiplex PCR. The sample consists of about 480,000 clones, 89% of them appearing once. Sequencing input: peripheral blood. These receptors were obtained from a man aged 18-30 years with COVID-19, enrolled during active disease. Each CDR3 is given with its conserved first and last residue. D genes are given only for firm matches. Clone size is given for some rows only: seen once, a few or many times, or a class if the clone is expanded.

D gene	V gene	clone size	J gene	CDR3 DNA	CDR3 protein
TRBD2	TRBV14	NA	TRBJ2-3	TGTGCCAGCAGCCCATCCTGGACTAGCGGGAGTAGTAAGGATACGCAGTATTTT	CASSPSWTSGSSKDTQYF
TRBD2	TRBV4-1	once	TRBJ2-1	TGCGCCAGCAGCCAAACGACTAGCGGTACCCACAATGAGCAGTTCTTC	CASSQTTSGTHNEQFF
NA	TRBV5-1	NA	TRBJ2-1	TGCGCCAGCAGCGGGTTGGGTGCAGGCTCCTCCTACAATGAGCAGTTCTTC	CASSGLGAGSSYNEQFF
TRBD2	TRBV5-1	NA	TRBJ2-1	TGCGCCAGCAGCTTTATAAGCGGGAGCTACAATGAGCAGTTCTTC	CASSFISGSYNEQFF
TRBD1	TRBV19	few	TRBJ1-5	TGTGCCAGTAGTATAGGGGACAGGGGTTTACATCAGCCCCAGCATTTT	CASSIGDRGLHQPQHF
NA	TRBV4-1	NA	TRBJ2-7	TGCGCCAGCAGCCGAAGTTGGGGGCTTTCCTTCTCCTACGAGCAGTACTTC	CASSRSWGLSFSYEQYF
TRBD1	TRBV5-1	NA	TRBJ1-2	TGCGCCAGCAGCTTTGGGGACAGATCTTATGGCTACACCTTC	CASSFGDRSYGYTF
TRBD2	TRBV7-8	NA	TRBJ2-3	TGTGCCAGCAGCTTACTAGGTCCTGGGCGGGGGGAGGAGGATACGCAGTATTTT	CASSLLGPGRGEEDTQYF
NA	TRBV5-1	NA	TRBJ2-2	TGCGCCAGCAGAGTGGGCGCCGACACCGGGGAGCTGTTTTTT	CASRVGADTGELFF
TRBD1	TRBV10-3	NA	TRBJ2-7	TGTGCCATCAGGGGGACAGGGGGCGCCTACGAGCAGTACTTC	CAIRGTGGAYEQYF
NA	TRBV13	NA	TRBJ2-5	TGTGCCAGCAGCTTACACAGGGCCCAAGAGACCCAGTACTTC	CASSLHRAQETQYF
TRBD1	TRBV18	NA	TRBJ2-7	TGTGCCAGCTCCCCAAGGGGACAGGGACGGGAGCAGTACTTC	CASSPRGQGREQYF
NA	TRBV11-3	NA	TRBJ2-1	TGTGCCAGCAGCCTATCCGGACTCCGGTCTTATAATGAGCAGTTCTTC	CASSLSGLRSYNEQFF
NA	TRBV2	NA	TRBJ1-6	TGTGCCAGCAAGTTTTCGTCTACCCTCCACTTT	CASKFSSTLHF
NA	TRBV27	NA	TRBJ1-1	TGTGCCAGCAGTTCCATCTACCGGAACACTGAAGCTTTCTTT	CASSSIYRNTEAFF
TRBD2	TRBV5-1	NA	TRBJ2-2	TGCGCCAGCAGCTTGGGCCTAGCGGGGGAGATTAACACCGGGGAGCTGTTTTTT	CASSLGLAGEINTGELFF
NA	TRBV5-6	NA	TRBJ2-7	TGTGCCAGCAGCCCGAGGGGGGGATGCCTTGGGGACGAGCAGTACTTC	CASSPRGGCLGDEQYF
NA	TRBV29-1	NA	TRBJ1-1	TGCAGCGTTGACGGGGGGCAGTGGACTGAAGCTTTCTTT	CSVDGGQWTEAFF
NA	TRBV14	NA	TRBJ1-1	TGTGCCAGCAGCCCCCAGAACACTGAAGCTTTCTTT	CASSPQNTEAFF
TRBD1	TRBV7-8	NA	TRBJ2-1	TGTGCCAGCAGCTTCTTTCGGACAGGGAGTGCCCACAATGAGCAGTTCTTC	CASSFFRTGSAHNEQFF
TRBD1	TRBV6-6	NA	TRBJ1-6	TGTGCCAGCAGTCCTTTCGACAGGGTTGGGGTTTATAATTCACCCCTCCACTTT	CASSPFDRVGVYNSPLHF
NA	TRBV19	once	TRBJ1-5	TGTGCCAGTAGTCAGGGACATAGCAATCAGCCCCAGCATTTT	CASSQGHSNQPQHF
TRBD2	TRBV10-3	NA	TRBJ2-1	TGTGCCATCAGTGGGCTAGCGGGGGGTGATGATGAGCAGTTCTTC	CAISGLAGGDDEQFF
NA	TRBV5-5	NA	TRBJ2-2	TGTGCCAGCAGACTACAGGGACCCGGGGAGCTGTTTTTT	CASRLQGPGELFF
TRBD1	TRBV10-3	once	TRBJ1-2	TGTGCCATCAGCGCGCTCGGGACAGGGGCAGATGGCTACACCTTC	CAISALGTGADGYTF
TRBD1	TRBV19	NA	TRBJ2-1	TGTGCCAGTAGTATCTGGACAGGGGGAAATGAGCAGTTCTTC	CASSIWTGGNEQFF
NA	TRBV6-5	NA	TRBJ2-7	TGTGCCAGCAGCCCCGTGGAGGCCTCGGTATACGAGCAGTACTTC	CASSPVEASVYEQYF
NA	TRBV20-1	NA	TRBJ2-5	TGCAGTGCTAGTCAAGGAGGTGAAGAGACCCAGTACTTC	CSASQGGEETQYF
NA	TRBV5-1	NA	TRBJ2-7	TGCGCCAGCAGCTTGGACAGCCCCTTAGTTAACGAGCAGTACTTC	CASSLDSPLVNEQYF
NA	TRBV24-1	NA	TRBJ2-5	TGTGCCACCAGTGACCTAAAACAGGCCCCTGGGGAGACCCAGTACTTC	CATSDLKQAPGETQYF
TRBD1	TRBV15	NA	TRBJ2-5	TGTGCCACCCACGACAGGGTATCAGAGACCCAGTACTTC	CATHDRVSETQYF
NA	TRBV18	NA	TRBJ1-5	TGTGCCAGCTCACGGACAGAAGATCAGCCCCAGCATTTT	CASSRTEDQPQHF
TRBD2	TRBV9	NA	TRBJ2-2	TGTGCCAGCAGCGTAGTTGCAAGCGGGAGCCACGGGGAGCTGTTTTTT	CASSVVASGSHGELFF
NA	TRBV14	NA	TRBJ1-2	TGTGCCAGCAGCCCTCAGTTCGGGGCGGGGGGCTACACCTTC	CASSPQFGAGGYTF
TRBD2	TRBV4-2	NA	TRBJ2-3	TGTGCCAGCAGCCGATATAGCGGGGTTGGCACAGATACGCAGTATTTT	CASSRYSGVGTDTQYF
NA	TRBV5-1	NA	TRBJ2-6	TGCGCCAGCAGCTTGCTTCCGGTCTCTGGGGCCAACGTCCTGACTTTC	CASSLLPVSGANVLTF
NA	TRBV6-5	NA	TRBJ1-5	TGTGCCAGCAGTTACGGGTCAGGTCAGCCCCAGCATTTT	CASSYGSGQPQHF
TRBD1	TRBV7-9	NA	TRBJ1-2	TGTGCCAGCAGCTTAGCGGGACAGGCATATGGCTACACCTTC	CASSLAGQAYGYTF
TRBD1	TRBV11-2	NA	TRBJ2-7	TGTGCCAGCAGCCAGGGGACAGACGAGCAGTACTTC	CASSQGTDEQYF
NA	TRBV2	NA	TRBJ2-7	TGTGCCAGCAGTAAACAGGGTTTCTACGAGCAGTACTTC	CASSKQGFYEQYF
TRBD1	TRBV10-2	once	TRBJ1-2	TGCGCCAGCAGTGAGGTACAGGGGGGAAAAGGAGGCTATGGCTACACCTTC	CASSEVQGGKGGYGYTF
NA	TRBV7-5	once	TRBJ2-7	TGTGTCAGAAGCTTAGGAAGGTCAGGGTTTGCCGAGCAGTACTTC	CVRSLGRSGFAEQYF
TRBD2	TRBV15	few	TRBJ2-2	TGTGCCACCTCCAACGGACTAGGGAAAACCGGGGAGCTGTTTTTT	CATSNGLGKTGELFF
TRBD1	TRBV2	NA	TRBJ1-3	TGTGCCAGCAGTGCGGGACAGGGATATCACACCATATATTTT	CASSAGQGYHTIYF
NA	TRBV29-1	once	TRBJ2-1	TGCAGCGTTTGGAGCTTGGTGAGGAATGAGCAGTTCTTC	CSVWSLVRNEQFF
TRBD1	TRBV19	NA	TRBJ1-2	TGTGCCAGTAGTAAACCTACAGGGGGTAACTATGGCTACACCTTC	CASSKPTGGNYGYTF
TRBD2	TRBV10-1	once	TRBJ2-3	TGCGCCAGCAGTGATCCCGGGACTAGCGGGGGGGCCAAAGATACGCAGTATTTT	CASSDPGTSGGAKDTQYF
TRBD1	TRBV11-2	NA	TRBJ1-6	TGTGCCAGCAGCTTATATAAAGGACAGGCTTATAATTCACCCCTCCACTTT	CASSLYKGQAYNSPLHF
TRBD1	TRBV14	NA	TRBJ2-7	TGTGCCAGCAGCCAAGGACAGGGACCCTACGAGCAGTACTTC	CASSQGQGPYEQYF
TRBD2	TRBV6-6	NA	TRBJ2-1	TGTGCCAGCAGTTACATTGTGACTAGCGGAAACAATGAGCAGTTCTTC	CASSYIVTSGNNEQFF
TRBD2	TRBV3-1/TRBV3-2	NA	TRBJ2-5	TGTGCCAGCAGCCGACGGACTAGCGGCCAAGAGACCCAGTACTTC	CASSRRTSGQETQYF
TRBD2	TRBV6-4	NA	TRBJ2-7	TGTGCCAGCACAAGACCGGGACTAGCGGGAGCCGAGCAGTACTTC	CASTRPGLAGAEQYF
NA	TRBV2	NA	TRBJ2-2	TGTGCCAGCAGTGAGTTCAGGGCTGCCGACACCGGGGAGCTGTTTTTT	CASSEFRAADTGELFF
NA	TRBV2	NA	TRBJ2-3	TGTGCCACCGCGGGCGGGGCAACAGATACGCAGTATTTT	CATAGGATDTQYF
TRBD1	TRBV5-8	NA	TRBJ2-7	TGTGCCAGCAGCCAGGAGAGACTCCGGGACAGGGCCTACGAGCAGTACTTC	CASSQERLRDRAYEQYF
TRBD1	TRBV29-1	NA	TRBJ1-1	TGCAGCGTTTATCGGGACAGGGGGCAGCGGGCTTTCTTT	CSVYRDRGQRAFF
TRBD2	TRBV24-1	NA	TRBJ2-3	TGTGCCACCAGTGATCCTCGGGGGGGCGCAGATACGCAGTATTTT	CATSDPRGGADTQYF